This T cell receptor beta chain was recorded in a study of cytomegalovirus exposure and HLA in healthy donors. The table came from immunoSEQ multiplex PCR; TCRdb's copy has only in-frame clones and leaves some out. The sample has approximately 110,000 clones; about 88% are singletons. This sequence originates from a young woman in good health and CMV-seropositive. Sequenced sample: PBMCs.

In nucleotides, the CDR3 is TGTGCCGTTAAAAGACAGCCACAGAACACTGAAGCTTTCTTT. This translates into CAVKRQPQNTEAFF. This chain links TRBV10-3 with TRBJ1-1, with a weak D call TRBD1 (5 bases). The V end was cut by 11 bases, the J end by 1 base, with 17 bases between. Germline V gene lookup returns CDR1 ENHRY and CDR2 SYGVKD. This CDR3 region has 14 residues.